A single sample gave rise to the 28 T cell receptor beta chains below, sequenced in a study of molecular identifiers for immune sequencing clone quantification. Each CDR3 protein is one row after TCRdb ran MiXCR on the PCR reads. There are more than 70,000 distinct CDR3 sequences in the sample; around 20% occur only once, and 1% to 1.2% lies in the top ten. The sequencing input was naive CD8+ T cells from blood, with Jurkat cell RNA spiked in. This sample's subset: FACS-sorted CD8+CD4-CCR7+CD45RA+ naive T cells. The source of these receptors is a human donor in good health. Some libraries in this study had Jurkat cell RNA spiked in.

The chain employs TRBV6-2 or TRBV6-3 and TRBJ2-2; no firm D call. V was shortened by 5 bases and J by 6 bases, with 19 bases between the two germline ends. CDR1 is MNHEY, CDR2 SVGEGT, per germline. CDR3 length: 16 residues. For the CDR3, the DNA is TGTGCCAGCAGTGCCCTCGGTCCTCGTGGGTCCGGGGAGCTGTTTTTT. Protein sequence: CASSALGPRGSGELFF.

This clonotype has just one count. This could be a read error, since a much larger clone is one nucleotide away. V gene TRBV5-3 combines with J gene TRBJ2-7; D uncertain. TRBV5-3 has ORF status, its function being uncertain. Trimming took off 8 bases at V and 0 bases at J, with 15 bases between the two ends. The CDR3 runs to 14 residues. The DNA of the CDR3 is TGTGCCAGCGGCTTGGAAGGAACCTCCTACGAGCAGTACTTC. Its translation: CASGLEGTSYEQYF.

This clonotype is a singleton in its sample. A much larger clone lies a single base off, so this may be a read error. The chain uses TRBV13 and TRBJ1-5, with a possible D match to TRBD1 (5 bases). From germline, CDR1 is PRHDT and CDR2 FYEKMQ (reference sequence). This CDR3 region has 16 residues. CDR3 sequence (DNA): TGTGCCAGCGGCTTAGGTGGGGCGTGGAGCAATCAGCCCCAGCATTTT. Amino acid sequence: CASGLGGAWSNQPQHF.

This chain joins TRBV6-6 and TRBJ2-1; D unresolved. Germline CDR1 is MNHNY and CDR2 is SVGAGI (reference sequence). This CDR3 comprises 12 residues. V shed 6 bases and J shed 7 bases, with 10 bases lying between them. The CDR3 coding sequence is TGTGCCAGCAGACCAGGTCGGAATGAGCAGTTCTTC. It yields the protein CASRPGRNEQFF.

In regard to this clonotype: A much larger clone lies one base from this, so it may be a read error. V usage is TRBV5-1 and J usage is TRBJ1-5; D gene ambiguous. CDR1 and CDR2 (germline): SGHRS, YFSETQ. Trimming removed 4 bases at V and 5 bases at J, with 19 bases between. This CDR3 spans 16 amino acids. The CDR3: CASSPRGPDGDQPQHF. As DNA, the CDR3 is TGCGCCAGCAGCCCTAGAGGGCCGGATGGCGATCAGCCCCAGCATTTT.

This clonotype has a count of ten or more. The chain is built from TRBV30 and TRBJ2-1; D gene uncertain. Trimming pared 2 bases from V and 9 bases from J, leaving 11 bases between. This CDR3 contains 12 residues. CDR1 is GTSNPN, CDR2 SVGIG, per germline (reference sequence). The CDR3 reads CAWSPLSTEQFF. CDR3 nucleotides: TGTGCCTGGAGTCCCCTTAGCACTGAGCAGTTCTTC.

This clonotype was seen more than once but under ten times. J is TRBJ2-6 and V is TRBV21-1. TRBV21-1 is a recognized pseudogene. This CDR3 is built from 19 residues. CDR3 sequence reads: CASSKDRVGRCSGANVLTF. For the CDR3, the DNA is TGTGCCAGCAGCAAAGATCGAGTCGGCAGGTGCTCTGGGGCCAACGTCCTGACTTTC.

This clonotype came up many times. The chain couples TRBV29-1 to TRBJ2-7; 12 bases fit TRBD2. The CDR3 extends over 18 amino acids. Trimming at V came to 7 bases and at J to 4 bases, leaving 20 bases not matched to a gene. Germline V lookup: CDR1 SQVTM, CDR2 ANQGSEA. CDR3 DNA sequence: TGCAGCGCCGAGACAGGACTAGCGGGACCCGGGGGTGATTACGAGCAGTACTTC. Residues: CSAETGLAGPGGDYEQYF.

This clonotype was detected only a few times. The chain carries TRBV15 and TRBJ2-7, with D tentatively TRBD2 (5 bases). Germline V gene data show CDR1 as LNHNV and CDR2 as YYDKDF (reference sequence). Trimming removed 3 bases from V and 2 bases from J, with 14 bases in between. The CDR3 is 15 residues long. The CDR3 spells CATSSSGSSTYEQYF. In DNA, the CDR3 is TGTGCCACCAGCAGCTCCGGGTCTAGCACCTACGAGCAGTACTTC.

Note on this clonotype: This may stem from a read error, because a much larger clone lies one nucleotide away. J is TRBJ2-7 and V is TRBV7-9; perhaps D is TRBD1 or TRBD2 (7 bases each). The CDR3 totals 13 residues. Germline V gene lookup returns CDR1 SEHNR and CDR2 FQNEAQ (reference sequence). The CDR3 DNA follows: TGTGCCAGCAGCTTCACAGGGGCGGGGGAGCGGTACTTC. Residues: CASSFTGAGERYF.

This clonotype occurred many times. The junction does not match germline at one end; this may be a read error. V is TRBV7-9 and J is TRBJ2-7; 9 bases line up with TRBD2. The CDR3 contains 18 residues. Germline loops: CDR1 SEHNR, CDR2 FQNEAQ (reference sequence). CDR3 sequence: CASSLGLRTSEFSDEQYF. The CDR3 nucleotides are TGTGCCAGCAGCTTAGGTCTCAGGACTAGCGAGTTCTCCGACGAGCAGTACTTC.

In this sample, this clonotype turned up many times. The J gene is TRBJ2-5, the V gene TRBV2; TRBD2 matches 10 bases. Germline trimming cut 1 base from V and 0 bases from J; bases unmatched to any gene: 11. This CDR3 has 19 amino acids. The germline V gene encodes CDR1 SNHLY and CDR2 FYNNEI. The CDR3 DNA is TGTGCCAGCAGTGAAGAGGGCCTAGCGGGGGTCAGGTACCAAGAGACCCAGTACTTC. Protein sequence: CASSEEGLAGVRYQETQYF. The full variable domain, its missing parts supplied by reference TRBV2 and TRBJ2-5, is EPEVTQTPSHQVTQMGQEVILRCVPISNHLYFYWYRQILGQKVEFLVSFYNNEISEKSEIFDDQFSVERPDGSNFTLKIRSTKLEDSAMYFCASSEEGLAGVRYQETQYFGPGTRLLVL.

The chain carries TRBV7-3 and TRBJ2-3; 14 bases line up with TRBD2. Trimming took 4 bases from V and 5 from J; bases not matched to a gene: 5. In germline, CDR1 is SGHTA, CDR2 FQGTGA. This CDR3 spans 16 amino acids. The CDR3 is CASSSGLAGALDTQYF. The DNA of the CDR3 is TGTGCCAGCAGCTCGGGACTAGCGGGAGCGTTAGATACGCAGTATTTT.

At least ten counts were recorded for this clonotype. This chain links TRBV30 with TRBJ1-2, with TRBD1 identical over 7 bases. The CDR3 has 14 residues. Germline V gene lookup returns CDR1 GTSNPN and CDR2 SVGIG (reference sequence). V trimming: 1 base; J trimming: 4 bases; junction bases outside the gene matches: 6. For the CDR3, the DNA is TGTGCCTGGAGTGGGGGACAGACCGGCTATGGCTACACCTTC. Protein sequence: CAWSGGQTGYGYTF.

This clonotype was recorded a few times. The V and J genes are TRBV28 and TRBJ1-2, with D possibly being TRBD1 (5 bases). Trimming left V 2 bases short and J 6 bases short, with 13 bases between. Germline CDR1 is MDHEN and CDR2 is SYDVKM. The CDR3 is made up of 14 amino acids. CDR3 in DNA: TGTGCCAGCAGTTTAGCCGGACACAGTGATGGCTACACCTTC. Amino acids: CASSLAGHSDGYTF.

The sample holds many counts of this clonotype. V usage is TRBV5-1 and J usage is TRBJ1-1, with 8 bases matching TRBD1. This CDR3 has 15 residues. The germline gives CDR1 SGHRS, CDR2 YFSETQ. The V gene end was trimmed by 4 bases and the J gene end by 5 bases; junction bases not matched to a gene: 10. CDR3: CASSVNRGSETEAFF. The CDR3 bases are TGCGCCAGCAGCGTAAACAGGGGGAGTGAGACTGAAGCTTTCTTT.

This clonotype came up a few times. This chain links TRBV28 with TRBJ1-6, with 7 bases lining up with TRBD1. This CDR3 has 16 amino acids. The trim removed 3 bases at V and 4 bases at J, leaving 6 bases unmatched. Germline CDR1 reads MDHEN; CDR2 reads SYDVKM. CDR3 DNA: TGTGCCAGCAGTTTCCGGGACAGCACTTATAATTCACCCCTCCACTTT. Protein product: CASSFRDSTYNSPLHF.

V gene TRBV12-3 or TRBV12-4 combines with J gene TRBJ2-3, with 16 bases identical to TRBD2. V dropped 5 bases and J dropped 5; count of bases not matched to a gene: 7. This CDR3 is built from 17 residues. The CDR3 spells CASSLGTSGGAVDTQYF. The DNA for the CDR3 is TGTGCCAGCAGTCTCGGGACTAGCGGGGGGGCGGTAGATACGCAGTATTTT.

This clonotype was seen more than once but under ten times. The V and J genes are TRBV11-2 and TRBJ2-1, with D possibly TRBD2 on 6 matching bases. Germline loops: CDR1 SGHAT, CDR2 FQNNGV. V was cut by 5 bases and J by 4 bases, with 30 bases left in between. This CDR3 contains 20 residues. CDR3 sequence (DNA): TGTGCCAGCAGCAACCGGCCAGCAGTTACTTCGGGAGACCGATACAATGAGCAGTTCTTC. Its translation is CASSNRPAVTSGDRYNEQFF.

This clonotype was counted between two and nine times. A much larger clone sits a single nucleotide away, making a read error possible. The chain is built from TRBV4-2 and TRBJ2-5; D perhaps matches TRBD2 (6 bases). The CDR3 is made up of 16 amino acids. Germline-derived CDR1 and CDR2 are LGHNA and YNFKEQ. V lost 0 bases to trimming and J lost 5 bases, with 16 bases between them. The CDR3 region has the DNA TGTGCCAGCAGCCAAGATGGGGGGTCGCCCTATGAGACCCAGTACTTC. This codes for CASSQDGGSPYETQYF.

This clonotype was seen at least ten times. This sequence joins TRBV3-2 and TRBJ1-5; the table calls TRBD1, which could not be checked here. TRBV3-2 counts as a pseudogene. This CDR3 has 13 amino acids. The CDR3, as DNA: TGTGCCAGCTTGGGAAGGGGCTCTCAGCCCCAGCATTTT. Amino acids: CASLGRGSQPQHF.

The rearrangement links TRBV6-2 or TRBV6-3 to TRBJ1-2, with unresolved D. Germline CDR1 MNHEY, CDR2 SVGEGT. The CDR3 has 15 residues. The V end was cut by 6 bases, the J end by 6 bases, with 20 bases between. Written as DNA, the CDR3 is TGTGCCAGCAGCCCCACCCGGGGTTTGTACGATGGCTACACCTTC. Residues: CASSPTRGLYDGYTF.

This clonotype was detected many times. This rearrangement joins TRBV14 to TRBJ2-5; no definite D call. This CDR3 has 14 residues. V lost 3 bases and J lost 3, with 11 bases in between. CDR1 is SGHDN and CDR2 is FVKESK in the germline V gene. This CDR3 is CASSQVLSEETQYF. CDR3 bases: TGTGCCAGCAGCCAGGTCCTGTCAGAAGAGACCCAGTACTTC.

Regarding this clonotype: This may be a read error: a much more frequent sequence differs by one nucleotide. The chain carries TRBV13 and TRBJ2-3; 7 nucleotides line up with TRBD2. The trim removed 5 bases at V and 7 bases at J, leaving 12 bases unmatched. In germline, CDR1 is PRHDT, CDR2 FYEKMQ (reference sequence). The CDR3 is 15 residues long. The CDR3 DNA follows: TGTGCCAGCAGCCCCGGGGCTAGCGGTTCTAATACGCAGTATTTT. It codes for CASSPGASGSNTQYF.

The chain is built from TRBV6-2 or TRBV6-3 and TRBJ2-3, with D possibly TRBD2 on 5 matching bases. CDR3 length equals 20 residues. The V gene's germline CDR1 is MNHEY and CDR2 SVGEGT. With 0 bases removed from V and 0 bases from J, the gap between germline ends came to 22 bases. The CDR3 region is CASSYSKWLATHTSTDTQYF. CDR3 in DNA: TGTGCCAGCAGTTACTCGAAGTGGTTAGCGACCCATACTAGCACAGATACGCAGTATTTT.

As to this clonotype: This may come from a read error, since a much larger clone is one base off. V usage is TRBV7-9 and J usage is TRBJ2-2; a weak D match, TRBD1 (6 bases). This CDR3 contains 16 residues. Germline loops: CDR1 SEHNR, CDR2 FQNEAQ (reference sequence). The V end lost 5 bases, the J end lost 2 bases, and 15 bases lay between the germline ends. CDR3 residues: CASSPPGRGNTGELFF. CDR3 nucleotides: TGTGCCAGCAGCCCCCCCGGCAGGGGTAACACCGGGGAGCTGTTTTTT.

The rearrangement joins TRBV11-2 to TRBJ2-7; D possibly corresponds to TRBD2 (6 bases). CDR1 is SGHAT and CDR2 is FQNNGV in the germline V gene. V gave up 1 base and J gave up 6 bases, with 13 bases separating them. The CDR3 spans 14 residues. This CDR3 is CASSLVKGRTEQYF. DNA of the CDR3: TGTGCCAGCAGCTTAGTTAAGGGGAGGACCGAGCAGTACTTC.

This clonotype was counted between two and nine times. J is TRBJ1-1 and V is TRBV7-6; 8 bases match TRBD1. CDR3 length equals 16 residues. The germline gives CDR1 SGHVS, CDR2 FNYEAQ. With V trimmed by 4 bases and J by 2 bases, 9 bases remained unmatched. CDR3 in DNA: TGTGCCAGCAGCTCTTACCAGGGGGCCCCTAACACTGAAGCTTTCTTT. It translates to CASSSYQGAPNTEAFF.